Shown below are 23 T cell receptor beta chains from a single sample sequenced in a study of shared clonotypes between healthy human individuals. Assay used: immunoSEQ multiplex PCR; TCRdb lists only in-frame clones, some missing. The sample carries around 1.6 million clones, 98% recorded once. Material: naive CD4+ T cells sorted from blood. The subset here: CD45RA+ positively selected. Receptors were obtained from a man between 25 and 39 years old in good health.

The genes are TRBV11-2 and TRBJ2-7; 9 positions agree with TRBD1. There are 14 residues in the CDR3. V lost 8 bases, J lost 4 bases, and 9 bases stayed unmatched. Germline V gene data show CDR1 as SGHAT and CDR2 as FQNNGV. CDR3 sequence (DNA): TGTGCCAGCCGGCCCGGGACAGGGCTTTACGAGCAGTACTTC. The encoded protein is CASRPGTGLYEQYF.

This chain connects TRBV28 to TRBJ2-1; D is uncertain. The CDR3 runs 16 residues. Trimming took off 5 bases at V and 10 bases at J, with 24 bases between the two ends. Germline V gives CDR1 MDHEN, CDR2 SYDVKM. CDR3 bases: TGTGCCAGCAGTCTCCAAGTCCCTCAAAACCATTTGGAGCAGTTCTTC. This translates into CASSLQVPQNHLEQFF.

The chain links TRBV7-9 to TRBJ2-1; D gene ambiguous. V was cut by 5 bases and J by 4 bases, with 15 bases left in between. Germline V lookup: CDR1 SEHNR, CDR2 FQNEAQ (reference sequence). The CDR3 covers 15 residues. For the CDR3, the DNA is TGTGCCAGCAGCCGCCCAAAACTCACTTACAATGAGCAGTTCTTC. Encoded protein: CASSRPKLTYNEQFF.

This chain links TRBV19 with TRBJ2-2; 8 positions agree with TRBD2. There are 17 residues in the CDR3. V lost 1 base to trimming and J lost 6 bases; unmatched junction nucleotides: 10. Per germline, CDR1 LNHDA and CDR2 SQIVND (reference sequence). CDR3 bases: TGTGCCAGTAGTATAGTCCAGGGGCTAGCGGGTTCCGGGGAGCTGTTTTTT. This gives the protein CASSIVQGLAGSGELFF.

The chain couples TRBV29-1 to TRBJ1-1, with TRBD1 as a possible D gene (5 bases). Per germline, CDR1 SQVTM and CDR2 ANQGSEA. The CDR3 has 13 residues. Trimming left V 7 bases short and J 7 bases short, with 19 bases between. In nucleotides, the CDR3 is TGCAGCGCCGTGGGGGGGAGAGTGGTTGAAGCTTTCTTT. Translation: CSAVGGRVVEAFF.

The CDR3 sequence is CASGGYRDQPQHF. Here the CDR3 DNA reads TGTGCCAGCGGCGGGTATAGAGATCAGCCCCAGCATTTT. The V call is TRBV28, the J call TRBJ1-5; D remains ambiguous. The length of the CDR3 is 13 residues. The germline V and J ends were trimmed by 8 bases and 5 bases, with 13 bases remaining between them. Per germline, CDR1 MDHEN and CDR2 SYDVKM.

The V and J genes are TRBV5-1 and TRBJ2-2; TRBD1 might be the D (5 bases). The ends were cut back, 1 base at V and 5 bases at J, with 12 bases in the middle. This CDR3 contains 15 residues. Germline values: CDR1 SGHRS, CDR2 YFSETQ. DNA of the CDR3: TGCGCCAGCAGCTTGAATCAGGGCCCGACCGGGGAGCTGTTTTTT. Amino acids: CASSLNQGPTGELFF.

The CDR3 loop is CASSPNPGQSNEKLFF. CDR3 nucleotide sequence: TGTGCCAGCTCACCAAATCCGGGACAGTCTAATGAAAAACTGTTTTTT. This chain joins TRBV18 and TRBJ1-4; 7 nucleotides agree with TRBD1. The germline gives CDR1 KGHSH, CDR2 LQKENI. The V gene end was trimmed by 2 bases and the J gene end by 3 bases; junction bases not matched to a gene: 6. The CDR3 totals 16 residues.

The V and J genes are TRBV6-5 and TRBJ2-2; 11 positions match TRBD2. The germline V gene encodes CDR1 MNHEY and CDR2 SVGAGI. V gave up 1 base and J gave up 8 bases; unmatched junction bases: 6. CDR3 length equals 16 residues. CDR3 sequence (DNA): TGTGCCAGCAGTTACTTAGCGGGAGGGCCTTCGGGGGAGCTGTTTTTT. It yields the protein CASSYLAGGPSGELFF.

The chain uses TRBV27 and TRBJ2-7, with 9 bases fitting TRBD1. Germline V CDR1 and CDR2: MNHEY, SMNVEV (reference sequence). The CDR3 covers 15 residues. V was pared by 3 bases and J by 2 bases, with 5 bases of the junction left unmatched. The CDR3 nucleotides are TGTGCCAGCAGTTTTCAAAGGACAGGGGCCTACGAGCAGTACTTC. Encoded protein: CASSFQRTGAYEQYF.

The V and J genes are TRBV4-3 and TRBJ2-5; D may be TRBD2 (6 bases). The CDR3 covers 14 residues. Looked up from germline, CDR1 is LGHNA and CDR2 is YSLEER. Trimming took 3 bases from V and 1 from J, leaving 9 bases between them. The DNA of the CDR3 is TGCGCCAGCAGCCACGCGGGATCCCAAGAGACCCAGTACTTC. Amino acids: CASSHAGSQETQYF.

V is TRBV28 and J is TRBJ1-5; D might be TRBD1 (5 bases). Trimming removed 6 bases at V and 3 bases at J, with 21 bases between. The CDR3 totals 17 residues. The germline V gene has CDR1 MDHEN and CDR2 SYDVKM. The DNA of the CDR3 is TGTGCCAGCAGCACCCGGCCGTTCGGGGACCCCAATCAGCCCCAGCATTTT. It encodes CASSTRPFGDPNQPQHF.

The rearrangement joins TRBV18 to TRBJ2-1; D is uncertain. Germline CDR1 is KGHSH and CDR2 is LQKENI. This CDR3 has 13 amino acids. Between the trimmed V and J ends, which lost 1 base and 8 bases, there was a span of 9 bases. The CDR3 here is CASSPLWEDEQFF. In DNA, the CDR3 is TGTGCCAGCTCACCACTGTGGGAAGATGAGCAGTTCTTC.

The V gene is TRBV7-2, the J gene TRBJ2-4; weak D call: TRBD2 (6 bases). CDR1 SGHTA and CDR2 FQGNSA come from the germline V gene. Trimming removed 5 bases at V and 3 bases at J, with 17 bases between. CDR3 length: 16 amino acids. CDR3 residues: CASSRETGRSKNIQYF. The CDR3 DNA sequence: TGTGCCAGCAGCCGCGAGACCGGGAGAAGCAAAAACATTCAGTACTTC.

This chain connects TRBV6-1 to TRBJ2-2; D not certain. The germline V gene encodes CDR1 MNHNS and CDR2 SASEGT. The CDR3 contains 13 residues. The V end lost 6 bases, the J end lost 5 bases, and 10 bases lay between the germline ends. For the CDR3, the DNA is TGTGCCAGCAGCCCGGTTGAGACCGGGGAGCTGTTTTTT. Amino acids: CASSPVETGELFF.

The chain has TRBV4-3 and TRBJ2-1, with 10 bases aligning to TRBD2. J lost 7 bases, V lost 4 bases, and 10 bases had no gene match. The CDR3 runs 16 residues. Germline CDR1 is LGHNA and CDR2 is YSLEER. CDR3 loop: CASSPGTSSGRNEQFF. DNA of the CDR3: TGCGCCAGCAGCCCCGGCACGTCTAGCGGGAGAAATGAGCAGTTCTTC.

This chain links TRBV25-1 with TRBJ2-3, with D possibly matching TRBD2 (5 bases). CDR1 MGHDK and CDR2 SYGVNS come from the germline V gene. Trimming removed 7 bases at V and 3 bases at J, with 20 bases between. The CDR3 contains 16 residues. The CDR3 DNA follows: TGTGCCAGCACTCCCTCCGAGGGCAGATATACAGATACGCAGTATTTT. Protein product: CASTPSEGRYTDTQYF.

The chain combines TRBV10-3 with TRBJ2-7, with D hard to call. With 9 bases removed from V and 3 bases from J, the gap between germline ends came to 9 bases. CDR1 and CDR2 (germline): ENHRY, SYGVKD. This CDR3 spans 11 amino acids. CDR3 in DNA: TGTGCCATGTCGAATTTCTACGAGCAGTACTTC. As protein: CAMSNFYEQYF.

This clone was observed once. The chain recombines TRBV15 with TRBJ2-7; the D gene is possibly TRBD2 (7 bases). The CDR3 runs 18 residues. The germline gives CDR1 LNHNV, CDR2 YYDKDF (reference sequence). V shed 1 base and J shed 4 bases, with 23 bases lying between them. This CDR3 is CATSRVPGGLGAAYEQYF. The CDR3 DNA reads TGTGCCACCAGCAGAGTACCCGGGGGGCTGGGGGCAGCGTACGAGCAGTACTTC.

This chain uses TRBV28 with TRBJ1-3, with D hard to call. CDR1 and CDR2 from the germline V gene are MDHEN and SYDVKM. The germline V and J ends were trimmed by 4 bases and 0 bases, with 13 bases remaining between them. The CDR3 contains 16 residues. The CDR3 DNA is TGTGCCAGCAGTTCATCTATCCTACCCTCTGGAAACACCATATATTTT. As protein: CASSSSILPSGNTIYF.

The CDR3 sequence is CASSEGRRTDSYEQYF. Written as DNA, the CDR3 is TGCGCCAGCAGTGAAGGGAGACGGACGGATTCCTACGAGCAGTACTTC. The chain links TRBV10-2 to TRBJ2-7; maybe TRBD2 (5 bases). Germline loops: CDR1 WSHSY, CDR2 SAAADI. V lost 3 bases and J lost 1, with 16 bases in between. The CDR3 has 16 residues.

This clone has a single count. V gene TRBV9 combines with J gene TRBJ2-2; D unclear. CDR1 and CDR2 (germline): SGDLS, YYNGEE. Trimming stripped 4 bases from V and 6 bases from J, with 19 bases between. The CDR3 extends over 16 amino acids. DNA for the CDR3: TGTGCCAGCAGCTCCGGACGGAACGTCAATCCCGGGGAGCTGTTTTTT. This sequence encodes CASSSGRNVNPGELFF.

The J gene is TRBJ2-7, the V gene TRBV7-9, with D perhaps matching TRBD1 (6 bases). The CDR3 is 17 amino acids. Germline-derived CDR1 and CDR2 are SEHNR and FQNEAQ (reference sequence). Trimming left V 5 bases short and J 4 bases short, with 24 bases between. In DNA form, the CDR3 reads TGTGCCAGCAGCCCGTCCGGCTACAGGGAACGCGGGTACGAGCAGTACTTC. This encodes CASSPSGYRERGYEQYF.